This T cell receptor beta chain was identified in a study of Tregs in tolerant kidney transplant recipients. Findings and caveats of the study: Tregs expanded with activated donor B cells seemed most donor-specific. Tolerant patients' donor-specific Tregs expanded beyond overall Tregs, suggesting antigen-driven growth.

In the case of this clone: Its cognate antigen is unknown. The read ends 3 residues before the CDR3 terminus; that terminus is restored from the germline J gene.

Germline CDR1 is DFQATT and CDR2 is SNEGSKA (reference sequence). CDR3 length: 12 residues. Sequencing was performed with immunoSEQ multiplex PCR; in TCRdb, only in-frame clones are kept and a portion is missing. The sample has roughly 53,000 clones. CD4+CD25+CD127- Tregs, CD4+CD25- non-Tregs, CD4 and CD8 cells were sorted. The specimen was CD4+ T cells from blood, collected before the transplant. The chain combines TRBV20-1 with TRBJ2-3; D possibly corresponds to TRBD2 (5 bases). The TCR originated in a human donor who received a combined kidney and bone marrow transplant. CDR3 sequence reads: CSARSGPGTQYF. The sequenced part of the CDR3 DNA is TGCAGTGCTAGAAGCGGCCCTGGAACG.